The following is a T cell receptor beta chain sequence with its context. The CDR3 sequence is 13 residues long. With V trimmed by 5 bases and J by 4 bases, 2 bases remained unmatched. Looked up from germline, CDR1 is SGHVS and CDR2 is FNYEAQ. The sample is drawn from a study of cytomegalovirus exposure and HLA in healthy donors. Study at large: Prior work identified about 120 million unique TCR beta sequences in around 170 million T cells.

With 60 Vbeta and 13 Jbeta primers, the PCR was carried out. TCRdb keeps only in-frame clones here, not all; method: immunoSEQ multiplex PCR. Of 100,000 to 150,000 clones listed, around 77% are singletons. What was sequenced was PBMCs. This clonotype originated in a man in his thirties or forties in good health and CMV-seronegative. The chain has TRBV7-6 and TRBJ1-5; 7 positions agree with TRBD1. CDR3 DNA: TGTGCCAGCAGCCCGACAGGGAATCAGCCCCAGCATTTT. It codes for CASSPTGNQPQHF.